This T cell receptor (beta chain) is from a study of early T cells in non-severe SARS-CoV-2 infection. Across the whole study: Sequencing targeted bulk RNA from unsorted whole blood, leaving chains unpaired. The study's findings and limits: VDJdb-based matching was biased toward anti-spike CD8 responses and missed private and CD4 specificities.

This clonotype occurred many times. Its antigen is currently unknown. Attached unique molecular identifiers marked individual cDNA molecules. TCRdb reprocessed the 5' RACE reads with MiXCR, giving one entry per CDR3 protein. The repertoire holds around 70,000 distinct CDR3 sequences, with around 8.7% as singletons. The CDR3 runs to 16 residues. Trimming took 3 bases from V and 1 from J, leaving 15 bases between them. What was sequenced was whole blood. This clonotype was obtained from an adult who was a healthcare worker with PCR-confirmed SARS-CoV-2 infection or an uninfected control (not recorded which). J is TRBJ1-1 and V is TRBV12-3 or TRBV12-4, with no clear D. This CDR3 is CASSFDTPWGNTEAFF. CDR3 bases: TGTGCCAGCAGTTTTGACACCCCCTGGGGGAACACTGAAGCTTTCTTT.